One and the same sample provided the 8 T cell receptor beta chains below, sequenced in a study of T-cell reconstitution after alpha-beta-depleted transplantation in children. TCRbeta library construction was performed incorporating unique molecular identifiers. A single record per CDR3 protein comes from TCRdb applying MiXCR to the PCR reads. This table has approximately 400,000 distinct CDR3 sequences, 9.5% to 13% appearing once. Source: PBMCs from the stem cell graft donor, taken from the stem cell graft. These receptors were taken from a human donor who donated a stem cell graft to a child with acute myeloid leukemia.

This sequence joins TRBV7-8 and TRBJ1-5, with 7 positions matching TRBD1. V shed 5 bases and J 7 bases; nucleotides not matched to a gene: 11. The CDR3 covers 15 residues. Germline-derived CDR1 and CDR2 are SGHVS and FQNEAQ. The CDR3 sequence: CASSRRGARGQPQHF. CDR3 nucleotide sequence: TGTGCCAGCAGCCGCCGGGGGGCCAGGGGGCAGCCCCAGCATTTT.

This clonotype was counted at least ten times. The chain combines TRBV12-3 or TRBV12-4 with TRBJ2-2; D is ambiguous. The CDR3 has 12 amino acids. Trimming took 7 bases from V and 9 from J, leaving 12 bases between them. The CDR3 DNA reads as TGTGCCAGCAAACGGGCTGACCGGGAGCTGTTTTTT. Residues: CASKRADRELFF.

This clonotype was detected only a few times. The chain recombines TRBV12-3 or TRBV12-4 with TRBJ1-6; possible D gene TRBD1, 6 bases. Trimming left V 6 bases short and J 6 bases short, with 15 bases between. The CDR3 has 15 amino acids. CDR3 DNA: TGTGCCAGCAGGCTTTCCGGGACAACTAATTCACCCCTCCACTTT. Translation gives CASRLSGTTNSPLHF.

This clonotype was picked up a small number of times. V and J are TRBV4-3 and TRBJ2-7; D is uncertain. The V gene's germline CDR1 is LGHNA and CDR2 YSLEER. This CDR3 spans 14 amino acids. The V end was cut by 1 base, the J end by 1 base, with 8 bases between. The CDR3 region has the DNA TGCGCCAGCAGCCAAGCGACTGATTCCTACGAGCAGTACTTC. The encoded protein is CASSQATDSYEQYF.

The chain employs TRBV6-2 or TRBV6-3 and TRBJ1-3; D is perhaps TRBD1 (5 bases). Trimming took off 8 bases at V and 2 bases at J, with 16 bases between the two ends. Germline loops: CDR1 MNHEY, CDR2 SVGEGT. This CDR3 has 15 residues. The CDR3 loop reads CASGHHRGTGNTIYF. DNA for the CDR3: TGTGCCAGCGGACACCACAGAGGTACTGGAAACACCATATATTTT.

V usage is TRBV30 and J usage is TRBJ1-5, with 7 bases matching TRBD1. Germline CDR1 and CDR2: GTSNPN and SVGIG (reference sequence). The CDR3 is 13 residues long. V dropped 5 bases and J dropped 2; count of bases not matched to a gene: 3. CDR3 residues: CAWQGEGNQPQHF. In DNA, the CDR3 is TGTGCCTGGCAGGGGGAAGGCAATCAGCCCCAGCATTTT.

The rearrangement joins TRBV29-1 to TRBJ2-1; no firm D call. The V end lost 5 bases, the J end lost 8 bases, and 10 bases lay between the germline ends. Germline CDR1 is SQVTM and CDR2 is ANQGSEA. This CDR3 is 11 amino acids long. The CDR3 sequence is CSVLVLDEQFF. For the CDR3, the DNA is TGCAGCGTTTTGGTCCTGGATGAGCAGTTCTTC.

This clonotype appeared a few times. At one end the junction does not follow the germline gene, possibly because of a read error. This chain uses TRBV11-1 with TRBJ2-3, with TRBD2 identical over 10 bases. The CDR3 consists of 18 residues. Germline-derived CDR1 and CDR2 are SGHAT and FQDESV (reference sequence). The CDR3 DNA is TGCGCCAGCAGCTTATTTGAGCGGGGGGGCCCAAGCACAGATACGCAGTATTTT. Translating gives CASSLFERGGPSTDTQYF.